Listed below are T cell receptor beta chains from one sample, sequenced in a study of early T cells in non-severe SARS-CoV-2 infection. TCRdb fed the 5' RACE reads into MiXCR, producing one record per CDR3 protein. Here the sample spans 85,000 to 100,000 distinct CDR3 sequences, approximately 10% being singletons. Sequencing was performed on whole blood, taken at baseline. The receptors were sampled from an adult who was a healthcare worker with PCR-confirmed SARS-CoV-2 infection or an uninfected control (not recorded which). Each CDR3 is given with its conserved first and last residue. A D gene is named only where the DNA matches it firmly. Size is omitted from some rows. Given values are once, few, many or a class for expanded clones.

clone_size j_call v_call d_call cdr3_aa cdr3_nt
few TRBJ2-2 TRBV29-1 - CSVAEVSNTGELFF TGCAGCGTTGCCGAGGTCTCGAACACCGGGGAGCTGTTTTTT
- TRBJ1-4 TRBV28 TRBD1 CASSPPTGEGEKLFF TGTGCCAGCAGTCCGCCGACAGGGGAAGGGGAAAAACTGTTTTTT
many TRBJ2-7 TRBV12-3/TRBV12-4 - CASSQEWRAYEQYF TGTGCCAGCAGTCAAGAGTGGAGAGCCTACGAGCAGTACTTC
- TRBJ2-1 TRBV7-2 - CASSLDRGGGPSNEQFF TGTGCCAGCAGCTTAGACAGAGGGGGAGGGCCCTCCAATGAGCAGTTCTTC
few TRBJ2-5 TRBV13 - CASSPTGIEDETQYF TGTGCCAGCAGCCCTACAGGGATTGAGGACGAGACCCAGTACTTC
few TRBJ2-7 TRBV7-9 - CASSLVSRDAEQYF TGTGCCAGCAGCTTAGTTTCTAGGGACGCCGAGCAGTACTTC
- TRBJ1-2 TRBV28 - CASSTSWDYGYTF TGTGCCAGCAGCACGAGCTGGGACTATGGCTACACCTTC
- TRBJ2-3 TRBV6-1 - CASSEAASTDTQYF TGTGCCAGCAGTGAAGCCGCTAGCACAGATACGCAGTATTTT
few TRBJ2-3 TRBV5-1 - CASSAGWAGTTDTQYF TGCGCCAGCAGCGCCGGCTGGGCAGGAACAACAGATACGCAGTATTTT
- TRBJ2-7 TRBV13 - CASSESTGGALYEQYF TGTGCCAGCAGTGAAAGTACAGGGGGGGCTCTTTACGAGCAGTACTTC
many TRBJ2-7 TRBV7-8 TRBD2 CASSLPGLAGYEQYF TGTGCCAGCAGCCTCCCGGGACTAGCGGGTTACGAGCAGTACTTC
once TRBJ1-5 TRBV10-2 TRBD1 CASSALNRGANQPQHF TGCGCCAGCAGCGCACTAAACAGGGGAGCCAATCAGCCCCAGCATTTT
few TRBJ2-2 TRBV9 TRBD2 CASSVGGAGLNTGELFF TGTGCCAGCAGCGTAGGGGGAGCGGGGTTAAACACCGGGGAGCTGTTTTTT
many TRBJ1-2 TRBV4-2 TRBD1 CASSQDSGTGSYGYTF TGTGCCAGCAGCCAAGATTCCGGGACAGGGAGTTATGGCTACACCTTC
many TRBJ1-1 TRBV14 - CASRQSGWTEAFF TGTGCCAGCAGGCAGTCAGGGTGGACTGAAGCTTTCTTT
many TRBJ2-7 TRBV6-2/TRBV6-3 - CASSHYYEQYF TGTGCCAGCAGTCATTATTACGAGCAGTACTTC
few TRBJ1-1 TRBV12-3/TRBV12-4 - CASSQPPGTEAFF TGTGCCAGCAGTCAACCTCCGGGGACTGAAGCTTTCTTT
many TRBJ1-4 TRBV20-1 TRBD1 CSASQGATNEKLFF TGCAGTGCTAGCCAGGGGGCAACTAATGAAAAACTGTTTTTT
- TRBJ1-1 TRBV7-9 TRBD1 CASSSDRGEPEAFF TGTGCCAGCAGCTCTGACAGGGGTGAACCTGAAGCTTTCTTT
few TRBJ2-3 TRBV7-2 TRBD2 CASSLGLQTDTQYF TGTGCCAGCAGCTTGGGACTACAGACAGATACGCAGTATTTT
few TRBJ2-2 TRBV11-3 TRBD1 CASSPGGPGELFF TGTGCCAGCAGCCCAGGGGGACCCGGGGAGCTGTTTTTT
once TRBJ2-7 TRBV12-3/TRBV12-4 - CASGHGTWSDEQYF TGTGCCAGCGGACATGGGACGTGGAGCGACGAGCAGTACTTC